In its sample, the clone carrying this T cell receptor beta chain was seen many times. Its matching antigen is unknown. This entry belongs to a study of CD8+CD57+ T cells in acquired aplastic anemia. Findings of the study overall: It was found that twenty-nine CD8+ CDR3 sequences were shared between patients and controls. CD8+ Simpson's diversity in patients was not significantly different from that in controls.

It was genomic DNA that served as the template for profiling TCR beta VDJ and CDR3. TCRdb re-called the reads through MiXCR, storing one row per CDR3 protein. This sample carries 150,000 to 180,000 distinct CDR3 sequences, less than 60% of them seen once, and the ten largest clones take less than 15%. CDR1 is PRHDT, CDR2 FYEKMQ, per germline (reference sequence). CDR3 length: 12 residues. The V gene lost 5 bases and the J gene lost 4 bases, with 9 bases spanning the gap. Patients sequenced had flow cytometry evidence of CD8+CD57+ cell expansion. Severe acquired aplastic anemia was diagnosed in all patients. Among the patients, none had received any therapy at the time of blood sampling.

The source is a human donor with aplastic anemia. The sequenced sample was sorted CD4+, CD8+, or CD8+CD57+ T cells (not recorded which) from PBMCs. The chain has TRBV13 and TRBJ2-7; D is ambiguous. CDR3 loop: CASSLPSYEQYF. In DNA form, the CDR3 reads TGTGCCAGCAGCCTCCCCAGTTACGAGCAGTACTTC.